These 31 T cell receptor beta chains originate from one sample sequenced in a study of blood T cell repertoires in COVID-19. Sequencing used immunoSEQ multiplex PCR; TCRdb keeps in-frame clones, though not all of them. The table shows 100,000 to 150,000 clones, with more than 80% occurring only once. The sequenced sample consisted of peripheral blood. The receptors were gathered from a woman older than 75 with COVID-19, enrolled during active disease.

This rearrangement joins TRBV4-3 to TRBJ2-1; D not certain. The V end lost 2 bases, the J end lost 1 base, and 3 bases lay between the germline ends. The CDR3 spans 13 residues. The V gene's germline CDR1 is LGHNA and CDR2 YSLEER. This CDR3 is CASSQRSYNEQFF. In nucleotides, the CDR3 is TGCGCCAGCAGCCAACGTTCCTACAATGAGCAGTTCTTC.

The V and J genes are TRBV28 and TRBJ2-7, with 13 bases fitting TRBD2. The J segment lost 5 bases and the V segment lost 7 bases, leaving 11 bases of the junction unmatched. From germline, CDR1 is MDHEN and CDR2 SYDVKM. The CDR3 covers 16 residues. CDR3 region: CASIGTSGTSRNEQYF. For the CDR3, the DNA is TGTGCCAGCATTGGGACTAGCGGGACCTCTCGGAACGAGCAGTACTTC.

This rearrangement joins TRBV19 to TRBJ1-4; D call uncertain. There are 17 residues in the CDR3. Per the germline V gene, CDR1 is LNHDA and CDR2 is SQIVND (reference sequence). V dropped 1 base and J dropped 7 bases, with 19 bases sitting between them. The CDR3 region has the DNA TGTGCCAGTAGTATAGGCGGATTGTTACAAACGGGTGAAAAACTGTTTTTT. As protein: CASSIGGLLQTGEKLFF.

Concerning this clone: The sample holds other DNA sequences that translate to the same CDR3. The CDR3 protein is CASSSSSYNEQFF. Written as DNA, the CDR3 is TGTGCCAGCAGCTCATCCTCCTACAATGAGCAGTTCTTC. This rearrangement joins TRBV7-2 to TRBJ2-1; D unclear. Trimming took off 4 bases at V and 0 bases at J, with 4 bases between the two ends. The CDR3 totals 13 residues. Germline V gene data show CDR1 as SGHTA and CDR2 as FQGNSA.

This clone came up once. Relative to the germline gene, one junction end is altered; a read error may explain this. J is TRBJ1-4 and V is TRBV5-4; D gene unclear. CDR1 and CDR2 (germline): SGHNT, YYREEE (reference sequence). The CDR3 is 14 amino acids. CDR3 in amino acids: CASTLGATNEKLFF. The CDR3 DNA reads as TGTGCCAGCACCTTGGGAGCAACTAATGAAAAACTGTTTTTT.

The chain has TRBV28 and TRBJ1-4; 10 nucleotides line up with TRBD1. V trimming: 9 bases; J trimming: 8 bases; junction bases outside the gene matches: 12. Germline loops: CDR1 MDHEN, CDR2 SYDVKM. This CDR3 contains 15 residues. CDR3 region: CASLEGQGKSEKLFF. CDR3 bases: TGTGCCAGTCTAGAGGGACAGGGGAAAAGCGAAAAACTGTTTTTT.

This clone has a handful of counts. V and J are TRBV5-1 and TRBJ1-4; 7 nucleotides match TRBD1. Germline V gene data show CDR1 as SGHRS and CDR2 as YFSETQ. The CDR3 runs to 14 residues. V trimming: 4 bases; J trimming: 5 bases; junction bases outside the gene matches: 5. The CDR3 coding sequence is TGCGCCAGCAGCCTGACAGGGCCAAATGAAAAACTGTTTTTT. Its protein product is CASSLTGPNEKLFF.

The genes are TRBV5-6 and TRBJ2-2, with 7 positions matching TRBD1. V lost 1 base to trimming and J lost 3 bases; unmatched junction nucleotides: 6. The CDR3 sequence is 16 residues long. Germline V gene sequence: CDR1 SGHDT, CDR2 YYEEEE. The CDR3 sequence: CASSLNRGRDTGELFF. In DNA, the CDR3 is TGTGCCAGCAGCTTGAACAGGGGCAGAGACACCGGGGAGCTGTTTTTT.

V usage is TRBV7-8 and J usage is TRBJ1-2, with 9 nucleotides matching TRBD1. This CDR3 is 14 amino acids long. Per the germline V gene, CDR1 is SGHVS and CDR2 is FQNEAQ. With 1 base clipped from V and 5 bases from J, the junction kept 2 bases outside the gene matches. The CDR3 nucleotides read TGTGCCAGCAGCTTAGGGGACAGGGTTTATGGCTACACCTTC. Translation gives CASSLGDRVYGYTF.

This chain uses TRBV7-9 with TRBJ1-5; 7 nucleotides match TRBD1. Germline trimming cut 3 bases from V and 3 bases from J; bases unmatched to any gene: 2. The CDR3 runs to 14 residues. Germline lookup yields CDR1 SEHNR and CDR2 FQNEAQ (reference sequence). CDR3 loop: CASSFGTVNQPQHF. Here the CDR3 DNA reads TGTGCCAGCAGCTTCGGGACAGTCAATCAGCCCCAGCATTTT.

V gene TRBV9 combines with J gene TRBJ1-1, with no clear D. CDR1 is SGDLS, CDR2 YYNGEE, per germline. The CDR3 has 13 amino acids. The V end lost 2 bases, the J end lost 2 bases, and 7 bases lay between the germline ends. CDR3: CASSVAANTEAFF. In nucleotides, the CDR3 is TGTGCCAGCAGCGTGGCCGCAAACACTGAAGCTTTCTTT.

Only one count was recorded for this clone. This chain uses TRBV12-2 with TRBJ2-3; the table assigns TRBD2, which was not confirmed against the DNA. TRBV12-2 is listed as a pseudogene. This CDR3 is built from 14 residues. The CDR3 loop is CAWAWGRGRDTQYF. CDR3 sequence (DNA): TGTGCATGGGCCTGGGGGAGGGGAAGGGATACGCAGTATTTT.

V is TRBV24-1 and J is TRBJ2-2; D perhaps matches TRBD1 (5 bases). The V end was cut by 0 bases, the J end by 0 bases, with 7 bases between. Germline V CDR1 and CDR2: KGHDR, SFDVKD. The CDR3 has 16 amino acids. CDR3 loop: CATSDLQGSNTGELFF. The CDR3 bases are TGTGCCACCAGTGATTTGCAGGGATCGAACACCGGGGAGCTGTTTTTT.

J is TRBJ1-1 and V is TRBV28; 9 bases line up with TRBD1. Germline values: CDR1 MDHEN, CDR2 SYDVKM. This CDR3 is 15 amino acids long. With 6 bases clipped from V and 3 bases from J, the junction kept 8 bases outside the gene matches. The CDR3 nucleotides read TGTGCCAGCAGGCCCTCGGGACAGGGAGACACTGAAGCTTTCTTT. The encoded protein is CASRPSGQGDTEAFF.

The table lists this clone with a few counts. The chain has TRBV5-1 and TRBJ1-1, with D perhaps TRBD1 (5 bases). The CDR3 is 12 residues long. V lost 4 bases, J lost 5 bases, and 9 bases lay in between. Germline CDR1 and CDR2: SGHRS and YFSETQ. The CDR3 nucleotides read TGCGCCAGCAGCGGGGGGGATACTGAAGCTTTCTTT. This codes for CASSGGDTEAFF.

DNA for the CDR3: TGTGCCAGTAGTATAGAGTATAGCAATCAGCCCCAGCATTTT. This codes for CASSIEYSNQPQHF. The chain joins TRBV19 to TRBJ1-5; the D is unclear. Germline V gene sequence: CDR1 LNHDA, CDR2 SQIVND (reference sequence). CDR3 size: 14 residues. V was shortened by 0 bases and J by 0 bases, with 3 bases between the two germline ends.

This clone is a singleton in its sample. V usage is TRBV18 and J usage is TRBJ2-1; a possible D gene is TRBD2 (5 bases). Germline V gene lookup returns CDR1 KGHSH and CDR2 LQKENI. This CDR3 is built from 13 residues. Trimming pared 3 bases from V and 9 bases from J, leaving 12 bases between. This CDR3 is CASSPHSEGEQFF. The CDR3 nucleotides are TGTGCCAGCTCACCCCACAGTGAGGGTGAGCAGTTCTTC.

The genes are TRBV30 and TRBJ2-2; 8 bases align to TRBD1. Looked up from germline, CDR1 is GTSNPN and CDR2 is SVGIG (reference sequence). V lost 3 bases and J lost 7; bases outside the gene matches: 7. CDR3 length: 14 residues. For the CDR3, the DNA is TGTGCCTGGAGGGACAGGGAGGAGAGCGGGGAGCTGTTTTTT. It is translated as CAWRDREESGELFF.

The V and J genes are TRBV18 and TRBJ2-7, with TRBD1 matching 9 bases. Germline lookup yields CDR1 KGHSH and CDR2 LQKENI. The CDR3 is 16 residues long. V was clipped by 4 bases and J by 4 bases; unmatched bases: 11. The CDR3 nucleotides read TGTGCCAGCTCACGTGGTCCGGGACAGGGACTTTACGAGCAGTACTTC. As protein: CASSRGPGQGLYEQYF.

In the case of this clone: This sample includes further DNA sequences coding for the same CDR3. V and J are TRBV6-5 and TRBJ1-2; unclear D gene. This CDR3 has 15 residues. CDR1 and CDR2 from the germline V gene are MNHEY and SVGAGI. Trimming pared 3 bases from V and 4 bases from J, leaving 15 bases between. The CDR3 nucleotides read TGTGCCAGCAGTTATTCCCGCAGAGCGGGCTATGGCTACACCTTC. Its translation: CASSYSRRAGYGYTF.

This clone was recorded only once. The rearrangement links TRBV27 to TRBJ1-4; 9 nucleotides match TRBD1. The CDR3 totals 18 residues. With V trimmed by 6 bases and J by 0 bases, 11 bases remained unmatched. In germline, CDR1 is MNHEY, CDR2 SMNVEV (reference sequence). The DNA of the CDR3 is TGTGCCAGCAGCACCGGGACAGGGAAGGAGGCAACTAATGAAAAACTGTTTTTT. It translates to CASSTGTGKEATNEKLFF.

The rearrangement uses TRBV5-1 and TRBJ2-7, with TRBD2 matching over 7 bases. V lost 3 bases and J lost 6; bases outside the gene matches: 12. Germline V CDR1 and CDR2: SGHRS, YFSETQ. This CDR3 spans 15 amino acids. DNA for the CDR3: TGCGCCAGCAGCTCTCGGACTAGTGTCTCTGGCGAGCAGTACTTC. It yields the protein CASSSRTSVSGEQYF.

The gene calls are TRBV12-3 or TRBV12-4 and TRBJ1-6; D uncertain. This CDR3 is built from 11 residues. V was trimmed by 8 bases and J by 10 bases, leaving 9 bases between them. The CDR3 spells CASRGGSPLHF. The CDR3 DNA is TGTGCCAGCCGGGGTGGCTCACCCCTCCACTTT.

The chain uses TRBV5-1 and TRBJ1-4, with D hard to call. The V gene's germline CDR1 is SGHRS and CDR2 YFSETQ. Trimming took off 0 bases at V and 3 bases at J, with 6 bases between the two ends. The CDR3 is made up of 14 amino acids. The CDR3 sequence is CASSLGGPNEKLFF. The DNA of the CDR3 is TGCGCCAGCAGCTTGGGAGGGCCTAATGAAAAACTGTTTTTT.

V usage is TRBV7-2 and J usage is TRBJ1-4; D gene unclear. The V end was cut by 1 base, the J end by 8 bases, with 14 bases between. Germline-derived CDR1 and CDR2 are SGHTA and FQGNSA. The CDR3 is 15 amino acids. CDR3: CASSLDGEVWEKLFF. CDR3 DNA: TGTGCCAGCAGCTTAGATGGGGAGGTTTGGGAAAAACTGTTTTTT.

CDR3 sequence (DNA): TGTGCCAGTAGTCTTACTAGCGGGACGAACACCGGGGAGCTGTTTTTT. Amino acid sequence: CASSLTSGTNTGELFF. The V gene is TRBV19, the J gene TRBJ2-2; 10 bases are shared with TRBD2. The V segment lost 5 bases and the J segment 0 bases; nucleotides outside the gene matches: 3. Germline V lookup: CDR1 LNHDA, CDR2 SQIVND (reference sequence). The CDR3 runs 16 residues.

This clone turned up a few times. The rearrangement joins TRBV7-9 to TRBJ1-5; TRBD1 might be the D (6 bases). V was cut by 5 bases and J by 7 bases, with 12 bases left in between. Germline CDR1 SEHNR, CDR2 FQNEAQ (reference sequence). This CDR3 has 13 amino acids. CDR3 coding DNA: TGTGCCAGCAGCCCTTTAGGGGGACAGCCCCAGCATTTT. Translated: CASSPLGGQPQHF. Together with reference TRBV7-9 and TRBJ1-5, the CDR3 gives the full variable domain: DTGVSQNPRHKITKRGQNVTFRCDPISEHNRLYWYRQTLGQGPEFLTYFQNEAQLEKSRLLSDRFSAERPKGSFSTLEIQRTEQGDSAMYLCASSPLGGQPQHFGDGTRLSIL.

The chain is built from TRBV13 and TRBJ1-6, with 9 bases matching TRBD1. This CDR3 contains 17 residues. The V segment lost 5 bases and the J segment 6 bases; nucleotides outside the gene matches: 11. Germline lookup yields CDR1 PRHDT and CDR2 FYEKMQ (reference sequence). The CDR3 here is CASSRKQGAKGNSPLHF. CDR3 coding DNA: TGTGCCAGCAGCCGAAAACAGGGGGCGAAAGGTAATTCACCCCTCCACTTT.

This clone was picked up one time. This chain links TRBV5-1 with TRBJ2-3; D might be TRBD1 (6 bases). Germline-derived CDR1 and CDR2 are SGHRS and YFSETQ. The CDR3 runs to 16 residues. V gave up 3 bases and J gave up 0 bases, with 14 bases separating them. CDR3 in amino acids: CASSYQGWGSTDTQYF. DNA of the CDR3: TGCGCCAGCAGCTACCAGGGGTGGGGGAGCACAGATACGCAGTATTTT.

This clone has just one count. The chain links TRBV29-1 to TRBJ1-1, with 8 bases that match TRBD1. The germline CDR1 and CDR2 sequences are SQVTM and ANQGSEA. The trim removed 5 bases at V and 6 bases at J, leaving 11 bases unmatched. This CDR3 has 14 residues. CDR3 sequence reads: CSVLPTTGVAEAFF. CDR3 DNA: TGCAGCGTTCTCCCGACGACAGGGGTTGCTGAAGCTTTCTTT.

The chain is built from TRBV28 and TRBJ2-4; tentatively, D is TRBD1 (5 bases). V dropped 1 base and J dropped 3 bases, with 28 bases sitting between them. Germline V CDR1 and CDR2: MDHEN, SYDVKM. The CDR3 loop spans 21 amino acids. The CDR3 DNA reads TGTGCCAGCAGTTTATCTTTCCCCTTTGTGCGGACCGACAGTGGCAAAAACATTCAGTACTTC. Translated, it gives CASSLSFPFVRTDSGKNIQYF.